This T cell receptor (beta chain) comes out of a study of cytomegalovirus exposure and HLA in healthy donors. Study information: Around 78 million unique TCR sequences came from HLA-typed donors in an early release.

Germline V gene data show CDR1 as SGHTS and CDR2 as YDEGEE. The ends were cut back, 2 bases at V and 5 bases at J, with 19 bases in the middle. The CDR3 contains 16 residues. Researchers ran the PCR with 60 Vbeta and 13 Jbeta primers. TCRdb keeps only in-frame clones here, not all; method: immunoSEQ multiplex PCR. The listing contains about 82,000 clones. The study, taken as a whole, reports: TCR beta sequences reportedly predicted the HLA-A and HLA-B alleles of most subjects accurately.

A word on this clone: What it binds is not known.

The sample consisted of PBMCs. The chain links TRBV5-8 to TRBJ2-5; D perhaps matches TRBD2 (6 bases). The clonotype was recovered from a woman aged 25 to 45 in good health and CMV-seronegative. The CDR3 protein is CASSFLTGAAGETQYF. CDR3 DNA sequence: TGTGCCAGCAGCTTTCTAACGGGAGCAGCCGGGGAGACCCAGTACTTC.